The 14 T cell receptor beta chains presented below share a single source sample, sequenced in a study of blood T cell repertoires in COVID-19. Measured with immunoSEQ multiplex PCR; TCRdb has only the in-frame clones, and not every one. The table shows around 320,000 clones, with over 85% occurring only once. What was sequenced was PBMCs or T cells enriched from blood (not recorded which). These receptors came from a woman in her forties or fifties who had been exposed to COVID-19.

The chain couples TRBV30 to TRBJ2-2, with 7 bases aligning to TRBD1. The germline V gene has CDR1 GTSNPN and CDR2 SVGIG (reference sequence). The CDR3 has 14 residues. Trimming took 4 bases from V and 6 from J; bases not matched to a gene: 8. CDR3 protein: CAWNDRVGAGELFF. For the CDR3, the DNA is TGTGCCTGGAACGACAGGGTGGGTGCCGGGGAGCTGTTTTTT.

Here the CDR3 DNA reads TGTGCCAGCAGCCAAGGAGCGGAGGGGCAAGCTTTCTTT. Amino acid sequence: CASSQGAEGQAFF. The V gene is TRBV3-1 (or the pseudogene TRBV3-2), the J gene TRBJ1-1, with D maybe TRBD1 (5 bases). V lost 1 base and J lost 9, with 12 bases in between. Germline lookup yields CDR1 LGHDT and CDR2 YNNKEL (reference sequence). CDR3 size: 13 residues.

CDR3 bases: TGTGCCAGCAGCCTAAAACCAGGGGGCGGCGACACTGAAGCTTTCTTT. This gives the protein CASSLKPGGGDTEAFF. The chain couples TRBV7-2 to TRBJ1-1; 8 bases fit TRBD1. Germline V gene lookup returns CDR1 SGHTA and CDR2 FQGNSA. Trimming removed 5 bases from V and 3 bases from J; junction bases left unmatched: 11. This CDR3 spans 16 amino acids.

This clone has more than one count but fewer than ten. This chain uses TRBV28 with TRBJ1-2; perhaps TRBD1 as D (5 bases). CDR3 length equals 13 residues. The germline V and J ends were trimmed by 5 bases and 5 bases, with 12 bases remaining between them. CDR1 and CDR2 (germline): MDHEN, SYDVKM. CDR3 DNA: TGTGCCAGCAGTCCAGGGTCCAGGTATGGCTACACCTTC. This encodes CASSPGSRYGYTF.

With regard to this clone: This CDR3 is also generated by other DNA sequences in the sample. The V gene is TRBV28, the J gene TRBJ1-2; D is unresolved. The CDR3 extends over 12 amino acids. V shed 6 bases and J shed 1 base, with 6 bases lying between them. The germline V gene encodes CDR1 MDHEN and CDR2 SYDVKM. Written as DNA, the CDR3 is TGTGCCAGCAGCCTAAATAACTATGGCTACACCTTC. Translated: CASSLNNYGYTF.

The rearrangement links TRBV29-1 to TRBJ1-3, with a tentative D call TRBD1 (6 bases). The V end lost 5 bases, the J end lost 0 bases, and 8 bases lay between the germline ends. Germline V CDR1 and CDR2: SQVTM, ANQGSEA. The CDR3 is 13 residues long. CDR3 nucleotide sequence: TGCAGCGTTCGACAGGCCTCTGGAAACACCATATATTTT. It specifies CSVRQASGNTIYF.

This chain uses TRBV19 with TRBJ2-1, with 9 bases that match TRBD1. The germline CDR1 and CDR2 sequences are LNHDA and SQIVND (reference sequence). The CDR3 contains 16 residues. Trimming took 5 bases from V and 0 from J; bases not matched to a gene: 5. This chain's CDR3 is CASSFTGGSSYNEQFF. CDR3 bases: TGTGCCAGTAGTTTCACAGGGGGCAGCTCCTACAATGAGCAGTTCTTC.

The chain recombines TRBV5-1 with TRBJ2-1; 12 bases map to TRBD2. The CDR3 spans 15 residues. Germline CDR1 is SGHRS and CDR2 is YFSETQ. V dropped 4 bases and J dropped 5; count of bases not matched to a gene: 4. The CDR3 DNA sequence: TGCGCCAGCAGCCCACTAGCGGGGGGAAACAATGAGCAGTTCTTC. Translated: CASSPLAGGNNEQFF.

The gene calls are TRBV11-2 and TRBJ1-1; D may be TRBD1 (6 bases). V was shortened by 2 bases and J by 6 bases, with 13 bases between the two germline ends. Germline V gene sequence: CDR1 SGHAT, CDR2 FQNNGV. CDR3 length equals 14 residues. The CDR3, as DNA: TGTGCCAGCAGCTTATTGTTCAGGGGCCCTGAAGCTTTCTTT. As protein: CASSLLFRGPEAFF.

This chain uses TRBV19 with TRBJ1-5; weak D call: TRBD1 (6 bases). Germline-derived CDR1 and CDR2 are LNHDA and SQIVND (reference sequence). V lost 7 bases, J lost 3 bases, and 19 bases lay in between. This CDR3 comprises 16 residues. DNA for the CDR3: TGTGCCAGTACCGAAAGGGGGGGGCCATACAATCAGCCCCAGCATTTT. This sequence encodes CASTERGGPYNQPQHF.

The V call is TRBV27, the J call TRBJ1-6, with TRBD1 as a possible D gene (5 bases). There are 15 residues in the CDR3. Germline V gene sequence: CDR1 MNHEY, CDR2 SMNVEV (reference sequence). The ends were cut back, 2 bases at V and 5 bases at J, with 10 bases in the middle. CDR3 residues: CASSLMTANNSPLHF. In nucleotides, the CDR3 is TGTGCCAGCAGTTTAATGACAGCGAATAATTCACCCCTCCACTTT.

The chain combines TRBV2 with TRBJ2-7; possible D gene TRBD1, 5 bases. Germline CDR1 and CDR2: SNHLY and FYNNEI. The CDR3 is 12 amino acids. Deletions cut 7 bases from V and 2 bases from J, with 9 bases between. The CDR3 DNA sequence: TGTGCCAGCATCGAAGGGGCCTACGAGCAGTACTTC. Amino acids: CASIEGAYEQYF.

The CDR3 loop is CASSSDTYEQYF. DNA for the CDR3: TGTGCCAGCAGCTCGGACACCTACGAGCAGTACTTC. The chain combines TRBV3-1 (or the pseudogene TRBV3-2) with TRBJ2-7; D is possibly TRBD1 (5 bases). The CDR3 consists of 12 residues. The V end was cut by 5 bases, the J end by 2 bases, with 7 bases between. CDR1 is LGHDT and CDR2 is YNNKEL in the germline V gene (reference sequence).

V gene TRBV5-1 combines with J gene TRBJ1-6; 8 bases match TRBD1. Germline V gene sequence: CDR1 SGHRS, CDR2 YFSETQ. This CDR3 contains 17 residues. The junction had 11 bases not matched to a gene; V was cut back by 0 bases and J by 9 bases. The CDR3 here is CASSLGYAGQALSPLHF. The CDR3 nucleotides read TGCGCCAGCAGCTTGGGGTACGCGGGACAGGCTCTTTCACCCCTCCACTTT.